The present T cell receptor (beta chain) was sequenced within a study of T cell clonotyping in hematopoietic cell transplantation. Study information: Recipients' pretransplant samples followed cytoreduction.

Study results and limitations: After transplant, recipient diversity fell while pathologically expanded clonotypes grew through day 180. At the given depth, recipient repertoires were over 95% de novo clonotypes.

The data were produced by immunoSEQ multiplex PCR, yet TCRdb's version contains in-frame clones alone and is incomplete. The sample consists of about 69,000 clones, 90% to 97% of them appearing once. This clone was observed once. Its antigen is not known. CDR1 MNHGY and CDR2 SVAAGI come from the germline V gene. CDR3 size: 14 residues. V dropped 5 bases and J dropped 4 bases, with 14 bases sitting between them. Noted time point: recipient sample about 28 days before transplant, after cytoreduction. The receptor was derived from a woman aged 45-60 years with acute myeloid leukemia. Some clones in this sample may be carry-over from other donors' samples. The sequenced sample was peripheral blood mononuclear cells, obtained before stem cell transplant. The chain carries TRBV6-9 and TRBJ1-2; D remains ambiguous. CDR3 in amino acids: CASSTRREFYGYTF. The CDR3 nucleotides read TGTGCCAGCAGTACCCGACGCGAGTTCTATGGCTACACCTTC.